The rows below give T cell receptor beta chains drawn from one sample of a study of T cells in Graves' hyperthyroidism and ophthalmopathy. TCRdb reanalysed the multiplex PCR reads using MiXCR and keeps one entry per CDR3 protein. Altogether approximately 420,000 distinct CDR3 sequences are present, around 13% being singletons, with the ten largest covering 5.3%. Sequenced material: blood. Every receptor here comes from a woman under 30 with Graves' hyperthyroidism. Each CDR3 is given with its conserved first and last residue. The D gene is left open where the match is weak. Size values are once, few and many counts, or a class for expanded clones, and some rows have none.

TRBD2	TRBV27	TRBJ2-7	many	CASSLSTSGRGNEQYF	TGTGCCAGCAGTTTATCTACTAGCGGGAGAGGCAACGAGCAGTACTTC
NA	TRBV29-1	TRBJ1-1	few	CSLHEPDTLNTEAFF	TGCAGCTTACATGAACCAGACACCCTGAACACTGAAGCTTTCTTT
TRBD2	TRBV25-1	TRBJ2-2	NA	CASSGQRELGYGELFF	TGTGCCAGCAGTGGACAGCGGGAGCTTGGATATGGGGAGCTGTTTTTT
NA	TRBV3-1	TRBJ2-5	few	CASSQSQETQYF	TGTGCCAGCAGCCAATCCCAAGAGACCCAGTACTTC
NA	TRBV19	TRBJ1-5	NA	CASSLRQNNQPQHF	TGTGCCAGTAGTCTTAGGCAGAATAATCAGCCCCAGCATTTT
NA	TRBV12-3/TRBV12-4	TRBJ1-5	many	CASSYAGYSNQPQHF	TGTGCCAGCAGTTACGCAGGTTATAGCAATCAGCCCCAGCATTTT
TRBD2	TRBV10-1	TRBJ2-3	NA	CASSPILAGAQYF	TGCGCCAGCAGTCCAATACTAGCGGGTGCACAGTATTTT
TRBD2	TRBV25-1	TRBJ2-1	NA	CASSDGTSGYNEQFF	TGTGCCAGCAGTGACGGGACTAGCGGGTACAATGAGCAGTTCTTC
TRBD2	TRBV9	TRBJ2-1	many	CASSVGLADSNEQFF	TGTGCCAGCAGCGTAGGACTAGCGGATTCCAATGAGCAGTTCTTC
TRBD2	TRBV4-1	TRBJ2-1	NA	CASSLLGAGGIDEQFF	TGCGCCAGCAGCCTCCTCGGGGCGGGAGGTATAGATGAGCAGTTCTTC
NA	TRBV18	TRBJ1-2	NA	CASSPSGREGYGYTF	TGTGCCAGCTCACCGTCGGGCCGCGAGGGCTATGGCTACACCTTC
NA	TRBV4-1	TRBJ1-5	many	CASSQAEYSNQPQHF	TGCGCCAGCAGCCAGGCAGAATATAGCAATCAGCCCCAGCATTTT
NA	TRBV9	TRBJ2-2	NA	CASSAASGNTGELFF	TGTGCCAGCAGCGCCGCTTCGGGGAACACCGGGGAGCTGTTTTTT
TRBD2	TRBV20-1	TRBJ2-2	once	CSAERSAGLENTGELFF	TGCAGTGCTGAGAGGAGCGCGGGACTAGAAAACACCGGGGAGCTGTTTTTT
NA	TRBV6-1	TRBJ2-7	many	CASSEAGDVDEQYF	TGTGCCAGCAGTGAAGCAGGAGACGTCGACGAGCAGTACTTC
NA	TRBV10-3	TRBJ2-3	NA	CAISDRPGGADTQYF	TGTGCCATCAGTGACCGCCCTGGGGGCGCAGATACGCAGTATTTT
TRBD2	TRBV4-2	TRBJ2-1	few	CASSGTSGILQDEQFF	TGTGCCAGCAGCGGGACTAGCGGGATCCTCCAAGATGAGCAGTTCTTC
TRBD1	TRBV12-3/TRBV12-4	TRBJ1-2	many	CASTPARQGAGYTF	TGTGCCAGCACTCCCGCGCGACAGGGTGCTGGCTACACCTTC
NA	TRBV28	TRBJ1-2	many	CATTDRSYGYTF	TGTGCCACCACTGACAGGTCCTATGGCTACACCTTC
NA	TRBV7-9	TRBJ2-5	many	CASSLQGRETQYF	TGTGCCAGCAGCTTACAGGGGCGGGAGACCCAGTACTTC
NA	TRBV12-3/TRBV12-4	TRBJ2-2	few	CASSPRGLNTGELFF	TGTGCCAGCAGCCCAAGGGGCCTTAACACCGGGGAGCTGTTTTTT
NA	TRBV6-1	TRBJ1-2	many	CASSEAGGAYGYTF	TGTGCCAGCAGTGAAGCCGGAGGGGCCTATGGCTACACCTTC
TRBD1	TRBV20-1	TRBJ1-2	many	CSAQTGAYNYGYTF	TGCAGTGCGCAGACAGGGGCGTATAACTATGGCTACACCTTC
NA	TRBV7-7	TRBJ2-2	many	CASSPRENTGELFF	TGTGCTAGCAGCCCTAGGGAGAACACCGGGGAGCTGTTTTTT
NA	TRBV18	TRBJ2-7	few	CASSPLGGQNPYEQYF	TGTGCCAGCTCACCACTCGGGGGACAGAATCCCTACGAGCAGTACTTC
TRBD1	TRBV3-1	TRBJ1-1	many	CASSPTGTGNTEAFF	TGTGCCAGCAGCCCTACCGGGACAGGGAACACTGAAGCTTTCTTT
TRBD1	TRBV6-1	TRBJ2-2	many	CASSEQGDTGELFF	TGTGCCAGCAGTGAACAGGGGGACACCGGGGAGCTGTTTTTT
TRBD2	TRBV7-3	TRBJ2-1	many	CASSQGLAGTNEQFF	TGTGCCAGCAGCCAGGGACTAGCGGGAACCAATGAGCAGTTCTTC
NA	TRBV29-1	TRBJ1-1	many	CSTRGAFITEAFF	TGCAGCACAAGGGGGGCGTTCATCACTGAAGCTTTCTTT
TRBD2	TRBV6-1	TRBJ2-1	few	CASSDLAGAYNEQFF	TGTGCCAGCAGTGACCTAGCGGGAGCCTACAATGAGCAGTTCTTC
NA	TRBV28	TRBJ1-5	few	CASGKGDGREPQHF	TGTGCCAGCGGTAAGGGGGATGGAAGGGAGCCCCAGCATTTT
NA	TRBV7-7	TRBJ2-2	many	CASSQGRNTGELFF	TGTGCTAGCAGTCAGGGCCGGAACACCGGGGAGCTGTTTTTT
TRBD1	TRBV19	TRBJ1-2	NA	CARRGRNYGYTF	TGTGCCAGAAGGGGGCGCAACTATGGCTACACCTTC
TRBD2	TRBV5-1	TRBJ2-2	many	CASSLLTSGNTGELFF	TGCGCCAGCAGCTTGTTGACTAGCGGCAACACCGGGGAGCTGTTTTTT
NA	TRBV7-2	TRBJ2-5	many	CASSLEWTGRTQYF	TGTGCCAGCAGCTTAGAATGGACGGGTCGGACCCAGTACTTC
TRBD1	TRBV2	TRBJ1-2	NA	CASSFGQGAPTYTF	TGTGCCAGCAGCTTCGGACAGGGGGCGCCAACCTACACCTTC
NA	TRBV10-3	TRBJ1-2	many	CAISPQGGYGYTF	TGTGCCATCAGTCCCCAAGGGGGCTATGGCTACACCTTC
TRBD2	TRBV2	TRBJ2-1	many	CASSLAGLRSNEQFF	TGTGCCAGCAGCTTAGCGGGCCTGAGGAGCAATGAGCAGTTCTTC
TRBD1	TRBV25-1	TRBJ1-1	NA	CASSDPGGITEAFF	TGTGCCAGCAGTGACCCAGGGGGCATCACTGAAGCTTTCTTT
NA	TRBV7-2	TRBJ2-3	many	CASSLVSTSGSDTQYF	TGTGCCAGCAGCTTAGTCTCGACTAGTGGCTCAGATACGCAGTATTTT
NA	TRBV3-1	TRBJ2-5	many	CASTRFGETQYF	TGTGCCAGCACCCGATTCGGTGAGACCCAGTACTTC